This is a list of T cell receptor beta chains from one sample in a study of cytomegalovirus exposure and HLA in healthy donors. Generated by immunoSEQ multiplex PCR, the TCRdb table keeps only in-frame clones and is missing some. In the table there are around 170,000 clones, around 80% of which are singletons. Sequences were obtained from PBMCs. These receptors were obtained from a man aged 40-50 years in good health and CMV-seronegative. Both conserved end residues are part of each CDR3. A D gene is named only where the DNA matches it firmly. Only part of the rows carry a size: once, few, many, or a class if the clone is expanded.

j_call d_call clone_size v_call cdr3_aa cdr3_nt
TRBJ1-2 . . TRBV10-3 CAISTLGLDGYTF TGTGCCATCTCGACTCTGGGACTTGATGGCTACACCTTC
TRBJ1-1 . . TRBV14 CASSPDLRSTEAFF TGTGCCAGCAGCCCCGATCTGAGGTCCACTGAAGCTTTCTTT
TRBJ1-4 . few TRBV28 CASGTETNEKLFF TGTGCCAGCGGAACAGAAACGAATGAAAAACTGTTTTTT
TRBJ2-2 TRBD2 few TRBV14 CASSPHRLAGGGNTGELFF TGTGCCAGCAGCCCCCACCGACTAGCGGGGGGCGGGAACACCGGGGAGCTGTTTTTT
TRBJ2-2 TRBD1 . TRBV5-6 CASGPTTGGTGELFF TGTGCCAGCGGTCCTACAACAGGGGGCACCGGGGAGCTGTTTTTT
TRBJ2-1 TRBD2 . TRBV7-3 CASSSQRGGEGEQFF TGTGCCAGCAGCTCCCAGCGGGGGGGCGAAGGTGAGCAGTTCTTC
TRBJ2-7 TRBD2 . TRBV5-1 CASSLGRAGGQFPYEQYF TGCGCCAGCAGCTTGGGTCGAGCGGGGGGGCAGTTCCCCTACGAGCAGTACTTC
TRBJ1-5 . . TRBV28 CASCSNQPQHF TGTGCCAGCTGTTCAAATCAGCCCCAGCATTTT
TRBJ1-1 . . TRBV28 CASSLVQRVQEAFF TGTGCCAGCAGTTTGGTCCAGAGGGTCCAAGAAGCTTTCTTT
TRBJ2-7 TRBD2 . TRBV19 CASSKGRTSGDYEQYF TGTGCCAGTAGCAAGGGGAGGACTAGCGGGGACTACGAGCAGTACTTC
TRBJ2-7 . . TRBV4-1 CASSQGSQGPYEQYF TGCGCCAGCAGCCAAGGATCACAGGGACCCTACGAGCAGTACTTC
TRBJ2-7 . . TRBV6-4 CASSAALYILVGYEQYF TGTGCCAGCAGTGCTGCCCTTTACATCCTAGTAGGCTACGAGCAGTACTTC
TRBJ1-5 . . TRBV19 CASSIDRARNQPQHF TGTGCCAGTAGTATAGACAGGGCGCGCAATCAGCCCCAGCATTTT
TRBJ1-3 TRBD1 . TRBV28 CASSSPGTGAGNTIYF TGTGCCAGCAGTTCTCCGGGGACAGGGGCTGGAAACACCATATATTTT
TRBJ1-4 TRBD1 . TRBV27 CASLRDREEKLFF TGTGCCAGCCTCCGGGACAGGGAGGAAAAACTGTTTTTT
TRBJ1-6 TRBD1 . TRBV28 CASSLDLRDSRSYNSPLHF TGTGCCAGCAGTTTAGACCTCAGGGACAGCCGCTCCTATAATTCACCCCTCCACTTT
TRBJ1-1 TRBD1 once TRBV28 CASTPGQGKHTEAFF TGTGCCAGCACCCCGGGACAGGGCAAACACACTGAAGCTTTCTTT
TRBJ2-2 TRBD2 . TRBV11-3 CASSSYGTSGPGELFF TGTGCCAGCAGCTCATACGGGACTAGCGGCCCCGGGGAGCTGTTTTTT
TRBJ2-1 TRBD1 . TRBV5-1 CASSLPTGGGGYNEQFF TGCGCCAGCAGCTTGCCGACAGGGGGAGGGGGTTACAATGAGCAGTTCTTC
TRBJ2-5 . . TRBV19 CASSSNRGGGQETQYF TGTGCCAGTAGTTCAAACAGGGGAGGAGGACAAGAGACCCAGTACTTC
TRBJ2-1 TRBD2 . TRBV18 CASSPRTSGGSYNEQFF TGTGCCAGCTCACCACGGACTAGCGGGGGCTCCTACAATGAGCAGTTCTTC
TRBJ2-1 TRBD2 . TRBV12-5 CASGLANPGTSAYNEQFF TGTGCTAGTGGTTTGGCCAATCCCGGGACTAGCGCCTACAATGAGCAGTTCTTC
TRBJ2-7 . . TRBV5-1 CASSLASSPYEQYF TGCGCCAGCAGCTTGGCGAGTAGCCCCTACGAGCAGTACTTC
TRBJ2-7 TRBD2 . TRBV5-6 CASSLRTGLASGEQYF TGTGCCAGCAGCTTGCGTACGGGACTAGCGTCGGGGGAGCAGTACTTC
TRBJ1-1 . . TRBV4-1 CASSQRGTEAFF TGCGCCAGCAGCCAAAGGGGCACTGAAGCTTTCTTT
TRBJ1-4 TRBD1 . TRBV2 CASPDRGDEKLFF TGTGCCAGCCCAGACAGGGGGGATGAAAAACTGTTTTTT
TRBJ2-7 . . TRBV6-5 CASSYSGGRYYEQYF TGTGCCAGCAGTTACTCCGGGGGACGTTATTACGAGCAGTACTTC
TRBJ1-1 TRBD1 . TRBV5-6 CASSLPRTGMNTEAFF TGTGCCAGCAGCTTGCCTAGGACAGGGATGAACACTGAAGCTTTCTTT
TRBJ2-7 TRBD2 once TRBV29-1 CSVEDRLAGSYEQYF TGCAGCGTTGAAGATCGACTAGCGGGCTCCTACGAGCAGTACTTC
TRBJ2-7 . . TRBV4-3 CASSQEAGYEQYF TGCGCCAGCAGCCAAGAGGCGGGCTACGAGCAGTACTTC
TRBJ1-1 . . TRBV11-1 CASSPLNTEAFF TGTGCCAGCAGCCCTTTAAACACTGAAGCTTTCTTT
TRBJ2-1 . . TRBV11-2 CASSFWDSFNEQFF TGTGCCAGCAGCTTTTGGGACTCTTTTAATGAGCAGTTCTTC
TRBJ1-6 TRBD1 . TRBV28 CASSAGTAYSPLHF TGTGCCAGCAGTGCCGGGACAGCTTATTCACCCCTCCACTTT
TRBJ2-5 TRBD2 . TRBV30 CAWSVHGGWDEETQYF TGTGCCTGGAGTGTACACGGGGGGTGGGATGAGGAGACCCAGTACTTC
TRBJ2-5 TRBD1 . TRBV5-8 CASSRGTGGRETQYF TGTGCCAGCAGCAGAGGGACAGGGGGCCGGGAGACCCAGTACTTC
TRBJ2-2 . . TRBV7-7 CASSLGEANTGELFF TGTGCTAGCAGCTTAGGCGAAGCGAACACCGGGGAGCTGTTTTTT
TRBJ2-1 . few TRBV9 CASSFPKPAHGDEQFF TGTGCCAGCAGCTTCCCCAAGCCGGCCCACGGGGATGAGCAGTTCTTC
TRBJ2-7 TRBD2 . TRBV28 CASSTTSGGVYEQYF TGTGCCAGCAGCACAACTAGCGGGGGGGTATACGAGCAGTACTTC
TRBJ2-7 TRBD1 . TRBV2 CASGTGSYEQYF TGTGCCAGCGGGACAGGTTCCTACGAGCAGTACTTC
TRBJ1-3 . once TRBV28 CASSGGGLPSIYF TGTGCCAGCAGTGGGGGCGGGTTACCCTCCATATATTTT
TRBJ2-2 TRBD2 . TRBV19 CASSTPLAGGPTGELFF TGTGCCAGTAGTACCCCCCTAGCGGGAGGCCCCACCGGGGAGCTGTTTTTT
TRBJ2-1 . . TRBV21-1 CASSKGQTHPYGEQFF TGTGCCAGCAGCAAGGGGCAGACGCACCCCTACGGTGAGCAGTTCTTC
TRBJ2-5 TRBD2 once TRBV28 CASSLARLAGGGETQYF TGTGCCAGCAGTTTAGCCCGACTAGCGGGAGGAGGGGAGACCCAGTACTTC
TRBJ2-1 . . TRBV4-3 CASSQRGRSEQFF TGCGCCAGCAGCCAACGGGGGAGAAGTGAGCAGTTCTTC
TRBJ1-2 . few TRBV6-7 CASSYGMGSAGGYTF TGTGCCAGCAGTTACGGGATGGGATCGGCGGGAGGCTACACCTTC
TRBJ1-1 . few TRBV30 CAWSVGENTEAFF TGTGCCTGGAGTGTCGGGGAAAACACTGAAGCTTTCTTT
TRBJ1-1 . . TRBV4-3 CASSQGEGDKGNTEAFF TGCGCCAGCAGCCAGGGCGAAGGGGATAAAGGGAACACTGAAGCTTTCTTT
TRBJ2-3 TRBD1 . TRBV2 CASSITGGGWSTQYF TGTGCCAGCAGTATAACAGGGGGCGGCTGGTCTACGCAGTATTTT
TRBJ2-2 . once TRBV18 CASSRDLAWANTGELFF TGTGCCAGCTCGCGAGATCTAGCTTGGGCCAACACCGGGGAGCTGTTTTTT
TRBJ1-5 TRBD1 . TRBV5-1 CASSFLTGEGPQHF TGCGCCAGCAGCTTTTTAACAGGGGAAGGGCCCCAGCATTTT
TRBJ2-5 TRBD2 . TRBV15 CATSRDRLAGETQYF TGTGCCACCAGCAGAGACCGACTAGCGGGAGAGACCCAGTACTTC